The rows below give T cell receptor beta chains drawn from one sample of a study of blood T cell repertoires in COVID-19. TCRdb's table, derived via immunoSEQ multiplex PCR, lists solely in-frame clones and lacks some. The sample has about 210,000 clones, 88% seen once; the top ten hold around 1.7%. The sequenced material came from peripheral blood. The receptors were sampled from a young man with active or convalescent COVID-19. CDR3s include the opening cysteine and the closing phenylalanine or tryptophan. D genes are given only for firm matches. Only part of the rows carry a size: once, few, many, or a class if the clone is expanded.

size,J,V,D,CDR3,DNA
-,TRBJ1-2,TRBV27,TRBD1,CASSLRGQGSAGYTF,TGTGCCAGCAGTTTAAGGGGACAGGGGAGTGCGGGCTACACCTTC
-,TRBJ2-1,TRBV9,TRBD2,CATSRGENSYNEQFF,TGTGCCACCTCCCGGGGGGAGAACTCCTACAATGAGCAGTTCTTC
-,TRBJ2-5,TRBV6-6,TRBD2,CASSYWASGGLETQYF,TGTGCCAGCAGTTACTGGGCTAGCGGGGGATTGGAGACCCAGTACTTC
few,TRBJ2-3,TRBV11-2,TRBD2,CASSQTSGGLTSTDTQYF,TGTGCCAGCAGCCAAACTAGCGGGGGGCTAACTAGCACAGATACGCAGTATTTT
once,TRBJ1-5,TRBV27,-,CASSLVQGNQPQHF,TGTGCCAGCAGTTTAGTACAGGGCAATCAGCCCCAGCATTTT
-,TRBJ1-3,TRBV5-1,TRBD1,CASSLDRGPGNTIYF,TGCGCCAGCAGCCTGGACAGGGGGCCTGGAAACACCATATATTTT
-,TRBJ2-2,TRBV5-1,-,CATNSEAGELFF,TGCGCCACCAACTCGGAGGCCGGGGAGCTGTTTTTT
-,TRBJ2-1,TRBV5-1,-,CASSLEGGQDEQFF,TGCGCCAGCAGCTTAGAGGGGGGGCAGGATGAGCAGTTCTTC
once,TRBJ2-5,TRBV7-6,TRBD1,CASSLVGGQGGSETQYF,TGTGCCAGCAGCTTAGTAGGCGGACAGGGGGGTTCGGAGACCCAGTACTTC
-,TRBJ2-3,TRBV11-2,TRBD2,CASSSGLAASTDTQYF,TGTGCCAGCAGCTCGGGACTAGCGGCGAGCACAGATACGCAGTATTTT
-,TRBJ1-2,TRBV5-8,-,CASSLRYTF,TGTGCCAGCAGCTTGCGTTACACCTTC
-,TRBJ1-4,TRBV6-5,TRBD1,CASSKDRVGEKLFF,TGTGCCAGCAGCAAGGACAGGGTGGGGGAAAAACTGTTTTTT
-,TRBJ2-5,TRBV5-5,TRBD2,CASSLETSGGGTQYF,TGTGCCAGCAGCTTGGAGACTAGCGGGGGCGGGACCCAGTACTTC
-,TRBJ2-3,TRBV5-1,TRBD2,CASSSDLAGGGDTQYF,TGCGCCAGCAGCTCGGACCTAGCGGGAGGGGGAGATACGCAGTATTTT
once,TRBJ2-7,TRBV11-2,-,CASSPSGSYEQYF,TGTGCCAGCAGCCCCTCGGGATCCTACGAGCAGTACTTC
-,TRBJ1-5,TRBV13,TRBD1,CASSLGVGQGEPQHF,TGTGCCAGCAGCTTAGGAGTTGGCCAGGGGGAACCCCAGCATTTT
-,TRBJ1-1,TRBV11-2,TRBD1,CASSPQGQGFTEAFF,TGTGCCAGCAGCCCACAGGGACAGGGCTTCACTGAAGCTTTCTTT
-,TRBJ2-1,TRBV7-2,-,CASSWGPGVEQFF,TGTGCCAGCAGCTGGGGTCCGGGGGTTGAGCAGTTCTTC
-,TRBJ2-7,TRBV7-9,TRBD1,CASSMGQGFYEQYF,TGTGCCAGCAGCATGGGACAGGGCTTCTACGAGCAGTACTTC
-,TRBJ2-7,TRBV5-4,TRBD1,CASSGGGTGNYEQYF,TGTGCCAGCAGCGGGGGGGGGACAGGGAACTACGAGCAGTACTTC
-,TRBJ1-2,TRBV27,-,CASSLNPLGGFDGYTF,TGTGCCAGCAGTTTAAACCCATTGGGAGGGTTTGATGGCTACACCTTC
-,TRBJ1-2,TRBV25-1,-,CASSESSGEALYGYTF,TGTGCCAGCAGTGAATCCTCCGGAGAGGCCTTATATGGCTACACCTTC
few,TRBJ1-2,TRBV30,TRBD1,CAWSVQVSEDRGSYGYTF,TGTGCCTGGAGTGTACAAGTATCTGAGGACAGGGGGAGTTACGGCTACACCTTC
-,TRBJ2-7,TRBV24-1,TRBD2,CATSESGTTQYF,TGTGCCACCAGTGAATCCGGGACTACGCAGTACTTC
-,TRBJ2-5,TRBV2,-,CASSREETQYF,TGTGCCAGCTCCCGGGAAGAGACCCAGTACTTC
-,TRBJ1-5,TRBV7-2,TRBD1,CASSLTGTGNYSNQPQHF,TGTGCCAGCAGCTTAACCGGGACAGGGAATTATAGCAATCAGCCCCAGCATTTT
-,TRBJ2-5,TRBV19,-,CASSSGEQETQYF,TGTGCCAGTAGTTCAGGGGAACAAGAGACCCAGTACTTC
few,TRBJ1-4,TRBV5-5,-,CASSLVRGIGEKLFF,TGTGCCAGCAGCTTGGTGCGAGGGATAGGAGAAAAACTGTTTTTT
-,TRBJ1-4,TRBV5-6,TRBD1,CASSGFRDRVSEKLFF,TGTGCCAGCAGCGGCTTCCGGGACAGGGTCTCCGAAAAACTGTTTTTT
-,TRBJ1-2,TRBV10-2,TRBD1,CASRDRDYGYTF,TGCGCCAGCAGGGACAGGGACTATGGCTACACCTTC
-,TRBJ1-3,TRBV18,TRBD1,CASSRDSRGNTIYF,TGTGCCAGCTCAAGGGACAGTCGTGGAAACACCATATATTTT
-,TRBJ2-7,TRBV12-3/TRBV12-4,TRBD1,CASGTGGPYEQYF,TGTGCCAGCGGGACAGGGGGACCCTACGAGCAGTACTTC
-,TRBJ2-7,TRBV6-5,-,CASSSRDGTYEQYF,TGTGCCAGCAGTTCTCGGGATGGGACCTACGAGCAGTACTTC
once,TRBJ2-3,TRBV9,TRBD2,CASSLSGGATDTQYF,TGTGCCAGCAGCCTTAGCGGGGGGGCAACAGATACGCAGTATTTT
-,TRBJ1-1,TRBV30,-,CAWSVQVNTEAFF,TGTGCCTGGAGTGTACAGGTGAACACTGAAGCTTTCTTT
-,TRBJ2-1,TRBV3-1/TRBV3-2,-,CASSYVQGPYNEQFF,TGTGCCAGCAGCTACGTACAGGGACCATACAATGAGCAGTTCTTC
-,TRBJ2-3,TRBV27,-,CASSLGGAGDLFYTDTQYF,TGTGCCAGCAGTTTAGGAGGGGCCGGCGATCTCTTCTACACAGATACGCAGTATTTT
-,TRBJ1-2,TRBV5-1,-,CASSLGINLEGSYGYTF,TGCGCCAGCAGCTTGGGAATTAATCTGGAGGGGAGCTATGGCTACACCTTC
-,TRBJ1-5,TRBV6-1,-,CASSDFGAESNQPQHF,TGTGCCAGCAGTGATTTTGGGGCCGAGAGCAATCAGCCCCAGCATTTT
-,TRBJ2-1,TRBV7-2,-,CASSPVGGGYNEQFF,TGTGCCAGCAGCCCTGTCGGGGGTGGATACAATGAGCAGTTCTTC
-,TRBJ2-7,TRBV11-1,TRBD2,CASSLSLAGVGYEQYF,TGTGCCAGCAGCTTATCGCTAGCGGGAGTCGGGTACGAGCAGTACTTC